Below are 25 T cell receptor beta chains sequenced from a single sample in a study of cytomegalovirus exposure and HLA in healthy donors. Primers included in the PCR were 60 Vbeta and 13 Jbeta primers. Here immunoSEQ multiplex PCR was the method, and the copy in TCRdb shows in-frame clones only, minus some. This sample's table reports approximately 72,000 clones. Source material: PBMCs. The receptor source for this set is a man aged 35 to 55 in good health and CMV-seronegative.

This chain's CDR3 is CASSLASGNEQFF. The CDR3 region has the DNA TGCGCCAGCAGCTTGGCCTCCGGCAATGAGCAGTTCTTC. This chain links TRBV5-1 with TRBJ2-1; no firm D call. The germline V and J ends were trimmed by 0 bases and 6 bases, with 7 bases remaining between them. This CDR3 contains 13 residues. Germline assignment: CDR1 SGHRS and CDR2 YFSETQ.

The chain joins TRBV5-1 to TRBJ1-2; unclear D gene. V lost 4 bases and J lost 2, with 6 bases in between. Germline-derived CDR1 and CDR2 are SGHRS and YFSETQ. CDR3 length equals 12 residues. The CDR3 bases are TGCGCCAGCAGCCAGGAAAACTATGGCTACACCTTC. It codes for CASSQENYGYTF.

The V and J genes are TRBV15 and TRBJ1-3; possible D gene TRBD1, 6 bases. V was cut by 0 bases and J by 0 bases, with 15 bases left in between. Germline V CDR1 and CDR2: LNHNV, YYDKDF (reference sequence). The CDR3 is 18 residues long. CDR3 DNA sequence: TGTGCCACCAGCAGAGACCCTCCGGGGGGCAGCTCTGGAAACACCATATATTTT. Translated: CATSRDPPGGSSGNTIYF.

The chain joins TRBV29-1 to TRBJ2-7; 7 nucleotides line up with TRBD1. The CDR3 is made up of 13 amino acids. The germline CDR1 and CDR2 sequences are SQVTM and ANQGSEA. V was clipped by 7 bases and J by 4 bases; unmatched bases: 10. For the CDR3, the DNA is TGCAGCGCAGGGACAGCTACCAAATACGAGCAGTACTTC. Encoded protein: CSAGTATKYEQYF.

This rearrangement joins TRBV4-1 to TRBJ1-3; possible D gene TRBD1, 5 bases. The CDR3 has 14 residues. Between the trimmed V and J ends, which lost 1 base and 3 bases, there was a span of 7 bases. Germline V gives CDR1 MGHRA, CDR2 YSYEKL. DNA of the CDR3: TGCGCCAGCAGCCAAGCAGGGCTTGGAAACACCATATATTTT. Amino acids: CASSQAGLGNTIYF.

V gene TRBV5-4 combines with J gene TRBJ2-5, with 11 bases lining up with TRBD2. V shed 4 bases, J shed 9 bases, and the junction held 17 bases outside the gene matches. This CDR3 region has 17 residues. CDR1 is SGHNT and CDR2 is YYREEE in the germline V gene (reference sequence). Here the CDR3 reads CASSPQLAGGVGAAQYF. The CDR3 DNA is TGTGCCAGCAGCCCCCAGCTAGCGGGGGGCGTCGGGGCGGCCCAGTACTTC.

J is TRBJ1-6 and V is TRBV29-1; D possibly corresponds to TRBD1 (6 bases). CDR1 and CDR2 from the germline V gene are SQVTM and ANQGSEA. Trimming shortened V by 5 bases and J by 6 bases, and 11 bases separated the two germline ends. The CDR3 length is 13 residues. CDR3 sequence (DNA): TGCAGCGTTCAGACAGGTCCTAATTCACCCCTCCACTTT. Residues: CSVQTGPNSPLHF.

The V gene is TRBV7-8, the J gene TRBJ1-4; no reliable D call. V was trimmed by 1 base and J by 4 bases, leaving 13 bases between them. CDR1 and CDR2 (germline): SGHVS, FQNEAQ. The CDR3 spans 16 residues. CDR3 protein: CASSLEAGYSNEKLFF. Here the CDR3 DNA reads TGTGCCAGCAGCTTAGAAGCGGGGTACAGTAATGAAAAACTGTTTTTT.

The V call is TRBV2, the J call TRBJ1-1; unclear D gene. Germline loops: CDR1 SNHLY, CDR2 FYNNEI. The CDR3 loop spans 15 amino acids. The V gene lost 2 bases and the J gene lost 5 bases, with 15 bases spanning the gap. The CDR3, as DNA: TGTGCCAGCAGTGAATTAGAGGCATCGTTAACTGAAGCTTTCTTT. Residues: CASSELEASLTEAFF.

J is TRBJ2-2 and V is TRBV27, with 7 bases aligning to TRBD1. CDR1 is MNHEY and CDR2 is SMNVEV in the germline V gene (reference sequence). Unmatched junction bases numbered 9, after V lost 6 bases and J lost 5 bases. This CDR3 is 15 amino acids long. The CDR3 DNA reads as TGTGCCAGCAGCCTCCGGGACAGCCTGACCGGGGAGCTGTTTTTT. Translating it yields CASSLRDSLTGELFF.

Regarding this clone: This CDR3 is also generated by other DNA sequences in the sample. The rearrangement uses TRBV6-5 and TRBJ2-1; D not certain. CDR3 length: 13 amino acids. Germline assignment: CDR1 MNHEY and CDR2 SVGAGI. Trimming took off 0 bases at V and 7 bases at J, with 7 bases between the two ends. The CDR3 spells CASSYSNRNEQFF. CDR3 in DNA: TGTGCCAGCAGTTACTCGAATCGGAATGAGCAGTTCTTC.

Its frequency marks this clone as medium-sized (0.01 to 0.1%). The CDR3: CASTYSENTEAFF. The CDR3 region has the DNA TGTGCCAGCACTTACAGTGAGAACACTGAAGCTTTCTTT. The J gene is TRBJ1-1, the V gene TRBV6-1; no clear D gene. Trimming left V 7 bases short and J 1 base short, with 10 bases between. CDR3 length: 13 residues. CDR1 is MNHNS, CDR2 SASEGT, per germline.

V gene TRBV6-1 combines with J gene TRBJ1-1, with a possible D match to TRBD1 (5 bases). This CDR3 has 15 amino acids. The germline V gene has CDR1 MNHNS and CDR2 SASEGT. V was trimmed by 1 base and J by 4 bases, leaving 13 bases between them. The DNA for the CDR3 is TGTGCCAGCAGTGAAGATTGGGGCGCAGCCACTGAAGCTTTCTTT. As protein: CASSEDWGAATEAFF.

This rearrangement joins TRBV29-1 to TRBJ1-1; 9 bases map to TRBD1. J was trimmed by 11 bases and V by 3 bases; bases with no gene match: 7. The CDR3 sequence is 12 residues long. The germline V gene encodes CDR1 SQVTM and CDR2 ANQGSEA. The CDR3 sequence: CSVEGTGRVAFF. CDR3 nucleotides: TGCAGCGTTGAGGGGACAGGGCGCGTGGCTTTCTTT.

This sequence joins TRBV5-1 and TRBJ1-2, with a weak D call TRBD1 (6 bases). The CDR3 runs to 15 residues. Trimming left V 0 bases short and J 0 bases short, with 9 bases between. Germline values: CDR1 SGHRS, CDR2 YFSETQ. The CDR3 is CASSLGGGANYGYTF. The CDR3 nucleotides are TGCGCCAGCAGCTTGGGAGGGGGTGCTAACTATGGCTACACCTTC.

V is TRBV4-1 and J is TRBJ1-5; no definite D call. V was shortened by 4 bases and J by 1 base, with 8 bases between the two germline ends. The length of the CDR3 is 14 residues. The germline V gene has CDR1 MGHRA and CDR2 YSYEKL. The CDR3 bases are TGCGCCAGCAGCCCCCCCGAGAGCAATCAGCCCCAGCATTTT. Protein sequence: CASSPPESNQPQHF.

V usage is TRBV7-9 and J usage is TRBJ2-5, with TRBD1 identical over 9 bases. The better agreement between TRBJ2-7 and the DNA end casts doubt on the J call. Germline loops: CDR1 SEHNR, CDR2 FQNEAQ (reference sequence). The CDR3 is made up of 16 amino acids. CDR3 DNA sequence: TGTGCCAGCAGCCAACCTGGGACAGGGCAGATCTACGAGCAGTACTTC. Translating gives CASSQPGTGQIYEQYF.

Remarks on this clone: An end of the junction does not agree with germline; a read error may underlie this. This chain connects TRBV7-9 to TRBJ2-2; D gene uncertain. Germline CDR1 is SEHNR and CDR2 is FQNEAQ (reference sequence). The length of the CDR3 is 16 residues. As DNA, the CDR3 is TGTGCCAGCACCTTAAAACCTGGCAGTTCCCCCGGGGAGCTGTTTTTT. Residues: CASTLKPGSSPGELFF.

The gene calls are TRBV11-2 and TRBJ2-5, with TRBD2 as a possible D gene (6 bases). V was trimmed by 5 bases and J by 4 bases, leaving 26 bases between them. The CDR3 loop spans 18 amino acids. CDR1 SGHAT and CDR2 FQNNGV come from the germline V gene. CDR3 sequence reads: CASSRTENRIKEGETQYF. The CDR3 DNA follows: TGTGCCAGCAGCAGAACCGAAAACAGGATTAAGGAGGGAGAGACCCAGTACTTC.

This sequence joins TRBV6-5 and TRBJ2-6; TRBD1 is a possible D gene (6 bases). CDR1 is MNHEY, CDR2 SVGAGI, per germline. V shed 0 bases and J shed 3 bases, with 9 bases lying between them. The CDR3 runs to 16 residues. CDR3 DNA: TGTGCCAGCAGTTACTCAACAGGGTTTGGGGCCAACGTCCTGACTTTC. This codes for CASSYSTGFGANVLTF.

The rearrangement links TRBV6-4 to TRBJ2-2, with D uncertain. Between the trimmed V and J ends, which lost 5 bases and 1 base, there was a span of 5 bases. The germline gives CDR1 MRHNA, CDR2 SNTAGT. This CDR3 is 13 amino acids long. CDR3 nucleotides: TGTGCCAGCAGTCACAGGAACACCGGGGAGCTGTTTTTT. It translates to CASSHRNTGELFF.

The genes are TRBV18 and TRBJ1-1, with a weak D call TRBD1 (5 bases). The CDR3 is made up of 14 amino acids. The germline CDR1 and CDR2 sequences are KGHSH and LQKENI. Between the trimmed V and J ends, which lost 2 bases and 4 bases, there was a span of 11 bases. The CDR3 nucleotides are TGTGCCAGCTCACCAGAAAGTGGGGCCACTGAAGCTTTCTTT. Protein product: CASSPESGATEAFF.

The chain couples TRBV11-1 to TRBJ2-5; 14 bases match TRBD2. Germline CDR1 reads SGHAT; CDR2 reads FQDESV (reference sequence). This CDR3 has 15 amino acids. The V gene end was trimmed by 6 bases and the J gene end by 2 bases; junction bases not matched to a gene: 2. CDR3 DNA sequence: TGTGCCAGCAGTCGGACTAGCGGGGGGCAAGAGACCCAGTACTTC. Translation gives CASSRTSGGQETQYF.

V usage is TRBV14 and J usage is TRBJ1-1; D is undetermined. Trimming cost V 3 bases and J 1 base, with 12 bases left between them. CDR1 is SGHDN and CDR2 is FVKESK in the germline V gene. The CDR3 extends over 15 amino acids. The DNA of the CDR3 is TGTGCCAGCAGCCAGCTAGGCGAGGAGAACACTGAAGCTTTCTTT. This sequence encodes CASSQLGEENTEAFF.

V is TRBV18 and J is TRBJ2-5; 11 nucleotides align to TRBD2. CDR1 is KGHSH, CDR2 LQKENI, per germline. CDR3 length: 15 residues. Unmatched junction bases numbered 7, after V lost 6 bases and J lost 4 bases. For the CDR3, the DNA is TGTGCCAGCTCGTCGACTAGCGGGATCGCAGAGACCCAGTACTTC. Translating gives CASSSTSGIAETQYF.